This T cell receptor (beta chain) was captured by sequencing in a study of blood T cells in healthy people across ages. In germline, CDR1 is SGHTA, CDR2 FQGNSA. The V segment lost 5 bases and the J segment 9 bases; nucleotides outside the gene matches: 14. The length of the CDR3 is 16 residues. For the second PCR, which ran for roughly 6 to 11 cycles, a sample-barcoded 5' primer and a J-beta primer mix were used. TCRdb fed the 5' RACE reads into MiXCR, producing one record per CDR3 protein. Of hundreds of thousands of distinct CDR3 sequences listed, more than 55% are singletons. This rearrangement joins TRBV7-2 to TRBJ2-1, with 9 bases that match TRBD1. The sequencing sample was made of blood. This sequence was found in a man aged 35-49 years in good health. This CDR3 is CASSPIWGQGPGEQFF. The CDR3, as DNA: TGTGCCAGCAGCCCGATTTGGGGACAGGGACCAGGTGAGCAGTTCTTC.